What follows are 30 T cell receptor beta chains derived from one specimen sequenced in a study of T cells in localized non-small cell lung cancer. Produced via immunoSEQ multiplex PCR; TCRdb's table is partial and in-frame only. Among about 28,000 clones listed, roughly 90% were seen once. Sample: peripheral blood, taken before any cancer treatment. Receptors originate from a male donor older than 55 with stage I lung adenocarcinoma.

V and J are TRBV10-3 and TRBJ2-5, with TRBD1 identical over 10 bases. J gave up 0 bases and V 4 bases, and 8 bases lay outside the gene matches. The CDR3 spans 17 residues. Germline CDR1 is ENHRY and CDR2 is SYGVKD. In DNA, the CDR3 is TGTGCCATCAGTGGGGTCGGTGGGACAGGGGACCAAGAGACCCAGTACTTC. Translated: CAISGVGGTGDQETQYF.

The CDR3 loop reads CASSLVGGGANEQFF. The CDR3 region has the DNA TGTGCCAGCAGCTTGGTAGGCGGGGGGGCGAATGAGCAGTTCTTC. The chain employs TRBV5-6 and TRBJ2-1, with TRBD2 identical over 9 bases. Trimming cost V 0 bases and J 7 bases; bases outside gene matches: 5. CDR3 length: 15 amino acids. Germline CDR1 and CDR2: SGHDT and YYEEEE.

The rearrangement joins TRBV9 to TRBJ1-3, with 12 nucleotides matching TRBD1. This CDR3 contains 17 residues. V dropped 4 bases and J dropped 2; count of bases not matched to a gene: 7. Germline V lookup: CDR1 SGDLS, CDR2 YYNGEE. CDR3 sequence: CASSSGQGATPGNTIYF. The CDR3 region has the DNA TGTGCCAGCAGCTCGGGACAGGGGGCGACCCCTGGAAACACCATATATTTT. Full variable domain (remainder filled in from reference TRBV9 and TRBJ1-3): DSGVTQTPKHLITATGQRVTLRCSPRSGDLSVYWYQQSLDQGLQFLIQYYNGEERAKGNILERFSAQQFPDLHSELNLSSLELGDSALYFCASSSGQGATPGNTIYFGEGSWLTVV.

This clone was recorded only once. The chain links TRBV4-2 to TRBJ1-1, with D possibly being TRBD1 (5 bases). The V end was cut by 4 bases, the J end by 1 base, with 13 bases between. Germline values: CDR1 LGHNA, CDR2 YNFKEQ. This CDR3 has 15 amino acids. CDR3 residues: CASSPWAGRNTEAFF. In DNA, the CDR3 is TGTGCCAGCAGCCCCTGGGCAGGGAGGAACACTGAAGCTTTCTTT.

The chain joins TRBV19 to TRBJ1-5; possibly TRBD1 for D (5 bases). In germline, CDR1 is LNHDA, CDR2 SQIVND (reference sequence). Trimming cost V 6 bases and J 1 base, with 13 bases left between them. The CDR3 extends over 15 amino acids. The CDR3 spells CASRTGGVSNQPQHF. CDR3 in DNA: TGTGCCAGTAGAACCGGGGGGGTGAGCAATCAGCCCCAGCATTTT. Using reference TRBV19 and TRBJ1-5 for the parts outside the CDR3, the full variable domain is DGGITQSPKYLFRKEGQNVTLSCEQNLNHDAMYWYRQDPGQGLRLIYYSQIVNDFQKGDIAEGYSVSREKKESFPLTVTSAQKNPTAFYLCASRTGGVSNQPQHFGDGTRLSIL.

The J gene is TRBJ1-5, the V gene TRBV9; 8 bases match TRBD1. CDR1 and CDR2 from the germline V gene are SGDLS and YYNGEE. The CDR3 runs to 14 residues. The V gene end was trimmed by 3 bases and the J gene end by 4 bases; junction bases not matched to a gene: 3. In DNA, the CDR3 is TGTGCCAGCAGCGCGACAGGGGATAATCAGCCCCAGCATTTT. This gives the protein CASSATGDNQPQHF.

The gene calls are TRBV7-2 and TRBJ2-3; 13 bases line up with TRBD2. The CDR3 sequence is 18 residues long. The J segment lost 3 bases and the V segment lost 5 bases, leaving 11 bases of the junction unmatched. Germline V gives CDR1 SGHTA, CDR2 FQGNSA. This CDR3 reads CASSRHHVGLAGTDTQYF. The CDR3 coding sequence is TGTGCCAGCAGCCGGCACCATGTGGGACTAGCGGGAACAGATACGCAGTATTTT.

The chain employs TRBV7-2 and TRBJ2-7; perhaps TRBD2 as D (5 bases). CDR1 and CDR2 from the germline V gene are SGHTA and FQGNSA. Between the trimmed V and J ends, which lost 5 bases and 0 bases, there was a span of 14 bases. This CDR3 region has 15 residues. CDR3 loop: CASSPEGQISYEQYF. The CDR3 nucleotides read TGTGCCAGCAGCCCCGAGGGCCAGATCTCCTACGAGCAGTACTTC.

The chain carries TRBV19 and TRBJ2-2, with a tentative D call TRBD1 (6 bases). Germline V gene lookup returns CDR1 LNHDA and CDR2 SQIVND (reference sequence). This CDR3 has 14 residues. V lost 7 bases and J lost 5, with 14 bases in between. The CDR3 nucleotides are TGTGCCAGTACTCCTGGGACATTTACCGGGGAGCTGTTTTTT. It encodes CASTPGTFTGELFF.

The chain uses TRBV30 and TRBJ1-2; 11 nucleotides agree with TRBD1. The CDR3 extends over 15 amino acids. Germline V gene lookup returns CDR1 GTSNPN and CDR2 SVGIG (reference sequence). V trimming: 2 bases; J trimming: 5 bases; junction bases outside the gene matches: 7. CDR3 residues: CAWSPGQGAEYGYTF. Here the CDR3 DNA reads TGTGCCTGGAGTCCCGGACAGGGGGCGGAATATGGCTACACCTTC.

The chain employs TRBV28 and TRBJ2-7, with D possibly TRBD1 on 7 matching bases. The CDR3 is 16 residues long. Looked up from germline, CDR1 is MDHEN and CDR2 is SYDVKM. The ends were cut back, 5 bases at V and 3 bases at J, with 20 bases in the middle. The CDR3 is CASSVPGDRVFYEQYF. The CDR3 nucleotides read TGTGCCAGCAGTGTCCCGGGAGACAGGGTTTTCTACGAGCAGTACTTC.

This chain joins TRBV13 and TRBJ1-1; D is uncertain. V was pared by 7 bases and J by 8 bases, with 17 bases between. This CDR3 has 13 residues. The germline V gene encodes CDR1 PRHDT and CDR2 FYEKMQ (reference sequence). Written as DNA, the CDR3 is TGTGCCAGCAAGTTCCATAGGACGGGCGAAGCTTTCTTT. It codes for CASKFHRTGEAFF.

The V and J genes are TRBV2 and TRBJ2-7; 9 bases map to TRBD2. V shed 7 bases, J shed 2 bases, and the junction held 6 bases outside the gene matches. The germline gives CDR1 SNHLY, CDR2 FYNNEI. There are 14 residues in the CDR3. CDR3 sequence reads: CASTKERGAYEQYF. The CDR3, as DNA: TGTGCCAGCACGAAAGAGCGGGGGGCCTACGAGCAGTACTTC.

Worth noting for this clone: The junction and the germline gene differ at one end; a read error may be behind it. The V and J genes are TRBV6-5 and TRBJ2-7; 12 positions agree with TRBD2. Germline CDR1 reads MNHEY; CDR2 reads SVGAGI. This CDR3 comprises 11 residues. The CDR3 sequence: CASSQTSGGRF. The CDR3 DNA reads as TGTGCCAGCAGTCAGACTAGCGGGGGCAGATTC.

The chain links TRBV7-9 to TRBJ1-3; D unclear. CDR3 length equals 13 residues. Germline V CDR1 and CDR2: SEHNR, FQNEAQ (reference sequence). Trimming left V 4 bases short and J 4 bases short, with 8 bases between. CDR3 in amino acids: CASSSNSGNTIYF. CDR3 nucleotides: TGTGCCAGCAGCTCAAATTCAGGAAACACCATATATTTT.

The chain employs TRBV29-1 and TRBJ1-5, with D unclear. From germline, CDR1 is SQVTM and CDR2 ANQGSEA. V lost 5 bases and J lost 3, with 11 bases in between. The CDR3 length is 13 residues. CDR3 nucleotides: TGCAGCGTTTCGGGAGGCTACAATCAGCCCCAGCATTTT. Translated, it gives CSVSGGYNQPQHF. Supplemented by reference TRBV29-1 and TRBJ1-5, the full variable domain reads SAVISQKPSRDICQRGTSLTIQCQVDSQVTMMFWYRQQPGQSLTLIATANQGSEATYESGFVIDKFPISRPNLTFSTLTVSNMSPEDSSIYLCSVSGGYNQPQHFGDGTRLSIL.

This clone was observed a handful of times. The CDR3 coding sequence is TGTGCCAGCAGCCCGACTGGGGGAGAGACCCAGTACTTC. Protein: CASSPTGGETQYF. V is TRBV7-7 and J is TRBJ2-5; D may match TRBD1 or TRBD2 (5 bases each). V shed 5 bases and J shed 4 bases, with 11 bases lying between them. Per the germline V gene, CDR1 is SSHAT and CDR2 is FNYEAQ (reference sequence). The CDR3 extends over 13 amino acids. Full variable domain (remainder filled in from reference TRBV7-7 and TRBJ2-5): GAGVSQSPRYKVTKRGQDVTLRCDPISSHATLYWYQQALGQGPEFLTYFNYEAQPDKSGLPSDRFSAERPEGSISTLTIQRTEQRDSAMYRCASSPTGGETQYFGPGTRLLVL.

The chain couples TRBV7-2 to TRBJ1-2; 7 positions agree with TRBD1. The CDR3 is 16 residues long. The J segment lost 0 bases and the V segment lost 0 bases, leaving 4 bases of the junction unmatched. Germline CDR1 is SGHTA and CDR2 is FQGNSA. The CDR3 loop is CASSLATGATNYGYTF. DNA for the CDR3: TGTGCCAGCAGCTTAGCCACAGGGGCCACTAACTATGGCTACACCTTC.

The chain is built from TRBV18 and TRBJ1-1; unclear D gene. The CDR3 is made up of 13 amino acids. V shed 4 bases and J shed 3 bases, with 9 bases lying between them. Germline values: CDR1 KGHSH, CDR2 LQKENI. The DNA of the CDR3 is TGTGCCAGCTCACAGACGGGAGACACTGAAGCTTTCTTT. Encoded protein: CASSQTGDTEAFF.

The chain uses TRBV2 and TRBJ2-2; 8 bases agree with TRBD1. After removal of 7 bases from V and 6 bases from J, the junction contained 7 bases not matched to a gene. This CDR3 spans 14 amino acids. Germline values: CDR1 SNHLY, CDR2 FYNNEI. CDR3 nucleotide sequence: TGTGCCAGCATGCCAGGGGGCGCGGCCGGGGAGCTGTTTTTT. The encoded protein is CASMPGGAAGELFF. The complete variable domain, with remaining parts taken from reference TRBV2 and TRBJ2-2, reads EPEVTQTPSHQVTQMGQEVILRCVPISNHLYFYWYRQILGQKVEFLVSFYNNEISEKSEIFDDQFSVERPDGSNFTLKIRSTKLEDSAMYFCASMPGGAAGELFFGEGSRLTVL.

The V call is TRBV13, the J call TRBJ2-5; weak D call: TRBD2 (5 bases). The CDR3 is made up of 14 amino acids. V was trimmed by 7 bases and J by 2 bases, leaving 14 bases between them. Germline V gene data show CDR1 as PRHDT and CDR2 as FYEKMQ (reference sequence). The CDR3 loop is CASTQVDFQETQYF. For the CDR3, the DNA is TGTGCCAGCACCCAAGTGGACTTTCAAGAGACCCAGTACTTC.

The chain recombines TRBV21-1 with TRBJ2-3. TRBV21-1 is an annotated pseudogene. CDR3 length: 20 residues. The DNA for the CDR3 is TGTGCCAGCAGCAAAGACAAATGTTTGGTCCTCTTCACTAGCACAGATACGCAGTATTTT. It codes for CASSKDKCLVLFTSTDTQYF.

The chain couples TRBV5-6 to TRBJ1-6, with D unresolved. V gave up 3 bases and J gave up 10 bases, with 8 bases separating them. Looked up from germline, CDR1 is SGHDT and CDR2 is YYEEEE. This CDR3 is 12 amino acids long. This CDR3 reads CASSSPGSPLHF. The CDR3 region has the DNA TGTGCCAGCAGCTCCCCGGGGTCACCCCTCCACTTT.

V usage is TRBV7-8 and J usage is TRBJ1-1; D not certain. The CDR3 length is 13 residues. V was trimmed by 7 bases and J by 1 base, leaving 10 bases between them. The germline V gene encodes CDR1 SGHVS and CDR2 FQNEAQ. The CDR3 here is CASTPSENTEAFF. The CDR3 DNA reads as TGTGCCAGCACCCCCTCCGAGAACACTGAAGCTTTCTTT.

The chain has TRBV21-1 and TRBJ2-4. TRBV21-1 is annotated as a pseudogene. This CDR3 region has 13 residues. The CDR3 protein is CASRGAAKNIQYF. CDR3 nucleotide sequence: TGTGCCAGCAGAGGTGCAGCCAAAAACATTCAGTACTTC.

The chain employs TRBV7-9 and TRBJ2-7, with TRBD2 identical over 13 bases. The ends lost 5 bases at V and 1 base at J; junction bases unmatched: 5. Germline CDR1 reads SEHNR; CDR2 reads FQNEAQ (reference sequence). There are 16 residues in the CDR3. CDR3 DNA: TGTGCCAGCAGCCCTTCGGGACTAGCGGGATCCTACGAGCAGTACTTC. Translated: CASSPSGLAGSYEQYF.

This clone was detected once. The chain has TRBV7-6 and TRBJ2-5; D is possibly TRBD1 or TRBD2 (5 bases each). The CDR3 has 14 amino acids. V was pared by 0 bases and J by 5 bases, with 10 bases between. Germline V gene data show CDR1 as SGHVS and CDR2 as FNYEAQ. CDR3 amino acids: CASSLAGARETQYF. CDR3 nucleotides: TGTGCCAGCAGCTTAGCCGGGGCCCGGGAGACCCAGTACTTC.

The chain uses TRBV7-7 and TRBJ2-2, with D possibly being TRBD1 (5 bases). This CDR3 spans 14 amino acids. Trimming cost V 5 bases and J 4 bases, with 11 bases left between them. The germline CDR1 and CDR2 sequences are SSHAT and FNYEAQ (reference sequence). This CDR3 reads CASSTGPSTGELFF. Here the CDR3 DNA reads TGTGCCAGCAGCACAGGCCCCAGCACCGGGGAGCTGTTTTTT. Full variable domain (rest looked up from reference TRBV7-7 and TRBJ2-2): GAGVSQSPRYKVTKRGQDVTLRCDPISSHATLYWYQQALGQGPEFLTYFNYEAQPDKSGLPSDRFSAERPEGSISTLTIQRTEQRDSAMYRCASSTGPSTGELFFGEGSRLTVL.

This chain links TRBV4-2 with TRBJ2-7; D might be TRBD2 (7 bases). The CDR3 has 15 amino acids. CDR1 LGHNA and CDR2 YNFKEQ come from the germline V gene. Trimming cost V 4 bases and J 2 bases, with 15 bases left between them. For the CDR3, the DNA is TGTGCCAGCAGCCCGGGGGGCTTTTCAACCTACGAGCAGTACTTC. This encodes CASSPGGFSTYEQYF.

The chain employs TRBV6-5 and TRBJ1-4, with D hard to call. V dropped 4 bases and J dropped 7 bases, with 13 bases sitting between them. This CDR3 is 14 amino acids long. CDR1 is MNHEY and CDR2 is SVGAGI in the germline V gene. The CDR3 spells CASSSWEMGEKLFF. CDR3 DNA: TGTGCCAGCAGTTCCTGGGAGATGGGTGAAAAACTGTTTTTT.